What follows are 30 T cell receptor beta chains derived from one specimen sequenced in a study of Ad26.COV2.S vaccination and SARS-CoV-2 variants. Data came from immunoSEQ multiplex PCR; TCRdb stores just in-frame clones and leaves some out. The profile shows hundreds of thousands of clones, about 85% of them singletons. Treatment denoted: about 20 received Ad26.COV2.S at low or high dose, single or two shots; 5 received placebo; per-sample allocation not given. The samples were gathered on day 63 after the first injection of vaccine or placebo. Sequences were derived from peripheral blood, sampled in a trial of Ad26.COV2.S vaccine versus placebo. The source of these receptors is a person between 18 and 59 years old who received the Ad26.COV2.S COVID-19 vaccine or a placebo.

This clone appeared once. This chain uses TRBV5-1 with TRBJ2-1, with 7 bases matching TRBD1. This CDR3 contains 15 residues. Trimming removed 0 bases from V and 7 bases from J; junction bases left unmatched: 7. Germline values: CDR1 SGHRS, CDR2 YFSETQ. CDR3: CASSLADRVWNEQFF. As DNA, the CDR3 is TGCGCCAGCAGCTTGGCCGACAGGGTATGGAATGAGCAGTTCTTC.

The CDR3 DNA is TGTGCCATCAAGGAGGGACCTTTGAACACTGAAGCTTTCTTT. Its protein product is CAIKEGPLNTEAFF. The J gene is TRBJ1-1, the V gene TRBV10-3; possible D gene TRBD1, 5 bases. Trimming took off 7 bases at V and 0 bases at J, with 12 bases between the two ends. The germline CDR1 and CDR2 sequences are ENHRY and SYGVKD. CDR3 length: 14 amino acids.

This clone came up once. CDR3 amino acids: CASSPNGHPNFGEQYF. The CDR3 bases are TGTGCCAGCTCACCAAATGGTCATCCTAACTTCGGCGAGCAGTACTTC. This rearrangement joins TRBV18 to TRBJ2-7; D is unclear. Per the germline V gene, CDR1 is KGHSH and CDR2 is LQKENI. Trimming cost V 2 bases and J 6 bases, with 20 bases left between them. The CDR3 length is 16 residues.

This rearrangement joins TRBV7-9 to TRBJ1-1; 10 bases align to TRBD1. Germline assignment: CDR1 SEHNR and CDR2 FQNEAQ (reference sequence). The trim removed 1 base at V and 3 bases at J, leaving 5 bases unmatched. There are 16 residues in the CDR3. CDR3 nucleotides: TGTGCCAGCAGCTTAGATAGGGACAGGGGAGACACTGAAGCTTTCTTT. Its protein product is CASSLDRDRGDTEAFF.

V and J are TRBV12-2 and TRBJ2-2; no check of the table's D call, TRBD1, against the DNA was made. TRBV12-2 is annotated as a pseudogene. The CDR3 contains 18 residues. CDR3 in DNA: TGTGCAAGTCGCTTAGCGCGGCTGGAGACAGGGGGTACCGGGGAGCTGTTTTTT. This codes for CASRLARLETGGTGELFF.

In DNA form, the CDR3 reads TGTGCCAGCTCACCGGACAGGGGGCGCGAGCAGTACTTC. Amino acid sequence: CASSPDRGREQYF. V gene TRBV18 combines with J gene TRBJ2-7; 11 bases match TRBD1. J lost 6 bases, V lost 3 bases, and 1 base had no gene match. CDR3 length: 13 amino acids. Germline CDR1 is KGHSH and CDR2 is LQKENI.

V is TRBV15 and J is TRBJ1-1, with a tentative D call TRBD1 (6 bases). The CDR3 has 16 amino acids. Trimming cost V 2 bases and J 1 base, with 14 bases left between them. The germline CDR1 and CDR2 sequences are LNHNV and YYDKDF (reference sequence). CDR3 protein: CATSRQARDTNTEAFF. The CDR3 DNA reads as TGTGCCACCAGCAGACAAGCGCGGGACACGAACACTGAAGCTTTCTTT.

The chain carries TRBV5-1 and TRBJ1-5; D not certain. The CDR3 totals 15 residues. V lost 1 base and J lost 1, with 9 bases in between. Per germline, CDR1 SGHRS and CDR2 YFSETQ. The CDR3 DNA reads TGCGCCAGCAGCTTGTTGGGCGGGAGCAATCAGCCCCAGCATTTT. Amino acid sequence: CASSLLGGSNQPQHF.

The chain has TRBV5-1 and TRBJ2-5; TRBD2 matches at 8 bases. Germline CDR1 SGHRS, CDR2 YFSETQ. The CDR3 covers 15 residues. Losses at the gene ends were 3 bases for V and 5 bases for J; bases not matched to a gene: 9. The DNA of the CDR3 is TGCGCCAGCAGCTCCCTGGGACTAGAAGTGGAGACCCAGTACTTC. Translating gives CASSSLGLEVETQYF.

The chain combines TRBV7-2 with TRBJ2-7; the D gene could be TRBD1 or TRBD2 (5 bases each). The CDR3 contains 17 residues. V shed 2 bases and J shed 3 bases, with 20 bases lying between them. Germline CDR1 SGHTA, CDR2 FQGNSA. The CDR3 nucleotides are TGTGCCAGCAGCTTAAGTGGTAGGGACCTAGATTTCTACGAGCAGTACTTC. Protein: CASSLSGRDLDFYEQYF.

This clone was seen only once. The chain recombines TRBV10-2 with TRBJ2-1; D gene unclear. The CDR3 has 18 residues. V lost 7 bases to trimming and J lost 0 bases, with 22 bases between them. The germline V gene has CDR1 WSHSY and CDR2 SAAADI. CDR3: CASIPQTWVQSSYNEQFF. In DNA form, the CDR3 reads TGCGCCAGCATTCCCCAAACCTGGGTCCAAAGCTCCTACAATGAGCAGTTCTTC.

The chain couples TRBV4-1 to TRBJ2-1; the match to TRBD2 covers 12 bases. This CDR3 comprises 19 residues. V shed 0 bases, J shed 4 bases, and the junction held 10 bases outside the gene matches. Germline CDR1 is MGHRA and CDR2 is YSYEKL. CDR3 residues: CASSQDLRLAGDLYNEQFF. For the CDR3, the DNA is TGCGCCAGCAGCCAAGATCTGCGACTAGCGGGAGACTTGTACAATGAGCAGTTCTTC.

This clone was seen once. The chain has TRBV5-8 and TRBJ1-1; possible D gene TRBD1, 5 bases. Germline V gene sequence: CDR1 SGHTS, CDR2 YDEGEE. The CDR3 is 10 amino acids. The V and J ends lost 4 bases and 11 bases respectively, with 9 bases between them. This CDR3 reads CASSVRGAFF. In DNA, the CDR3 is TGTGCCAGCAGCGTTAGGGGTGCTTTCTTT.

The J gene is TRBJ2-7, the V gene TRBV19; 10 positions match TRBD2. The CDR3 is made up of 16 amino acids. In germline, CDR1 is LNHDA, CDR2 SQIVND (reference sequence). Trimming removed 4 bases from V and 1 base from J; junction bases left unmatched: 7. CDR3 sequence reads: CASSTQSSGGSYEQYF. The CDR3 region has the DNA TGTGCCAGTAGTACCCAATCTAGCGGGGGTTCCTACGAGCAGTACTTC. The whole variable domain, filled in from reference TRBV19 and TRBJ2-7, reads DGGITQSPKYLFRKEGQNVTLSCEQNLNHDAMYWYRQDPGQGLRLIYYSQIVNDFQKGDIAEGYSVSREKKESFPLTVTSAQKNPTAFYLCASSTQSSGGSYEQYFGPGTRLTVT.

V is TRBV9 and J is TRBJ2-3; D may match TRBD1 or TRBD2 (6 bases each). V was trimmed by 1 base and J by 1 base, leaving 13 bases between them. Germline values: CDR1 SGDLS, CDR2 YYNGEE. This CDR3 region has 16 residues. The CDR3 DNA reads as TGTGCCAGCAGCGTATGGTGGGGGGCGGGCACAGATACGCAGTATTTT. Amino acids: CASSVWWGAGTDTQYF. Filled out from reference TRBV9 and TRBJ2-3, the complete variable domain reads DSGVTQTPKHLITATGQRVTLRCSPRSGDLSVYWYQQSLDQGLQFLIQYYNGEERAKGNILERFSAQQFPDLHSELNLSSLELGDSALYFCASSVWWGAGTDTQYFGPGTRLTVL.

The genes are TRBV5-6 and TRBJ2-7; no clear D gene. The CDR3 contains 14 residues. V was pared by 4 bases and J by 1 base, with 12 bases between. The germline CDR1 and CDR2 sequences are SGHDT and YYEEEE. CDR3 nucleotides: TGTGCCAGCAGCCGTAGAAGAGGATCCTACGAGCAGTACTTC. Translation gives CASSRRRGSYEQYF.

This chain uses TRBV27 with TRBJ1-2; 8 bases match TRBD1. The V segment lost 4 bases and the J segment 2 bases; nucleotides outside the gene matches: 12. Germline V gene lookup returns CDR1 MNHEY and CDR2 SMNVEV (reference sequence). The CDR3 is 17 amino acids. CDR3 sequence: CASSSFQGAQPNYGYTF. The DNA of the CDR3 is TGTGCCAGCAGTTCTTTTCAGGGGGCGCAACCCAACTATGGCTACACCTTC.

This clone was found a few times. V usage is TRBV19 and J usage is TRBJ1-5; the D is unclear. This CDR3 has 17 residues. Germline assignment: CDR1 LNHDA and CDR2 SQIVND (reference sequence). Trimming took off 1 base at V and 8 bases at J, with 21 bases between the two ends. The CDR3 nucleotides are TGTGCCAGTAGTATAGGCCGGGCGGCCACGGTGGGTAAGCCCCAGCATTTT. It codes for CASSIGRAATVGKPQHF.

The J gene is TRBJ2-3, the V gene TRBV6-2 or TRBV6-3, with 11 bases aligning to TRBD2. There are 15 residues in the CDR3. With 6 bases clipped from V and 6 bases from J, the junction kept 8 bases outside the gene matches. Germline-derived CDR1 and CDR2 are MNHEY and SVGEGT. This CDR3 reads CASSRSSGRFDTQYF. In DNA form, the CDR3 reads TGTGCCAGCAGCCGATCTAGCGGGAGGTTTGATACGCAGTATTTT.

The rearrangement joins TRBV5-1 to TRBJ1-6; tentatively, D is TRBD1 (6 bases). Germline V gene lookup returns CDR1 SGHRS and CDR2 YFSETQ. The CDR3 covers 17 residues. The germline V and J ends were trimmed by 0 bases and 4 bases, with 14 bases remaining between them. DNA for the CDR3: TGCGCCAGCAGCTTGGGGGAGGGGGGAGTTTATAATTCACCCCTCCACTTT. It codes for CASSLGEGGVYNSPLHF.

This sequence joins TRBV5-4 and TRBJ2-3, with D perhaps being TRBD1 or TRBD2 (5 bases each). From germline, CDR1 is SGHNT and CDR2 YYREEE (reference sequence). The CDR3 sequence is 16 residues long. The V gene lost 6 bases and the J gene lost 6 bases, with 23 bases spanning the gap. The CDR3 loop reads CASTVLSGTKADTQYF. CDR3 DNA sequence: TGTGCCAGCACCGTTCTCTCCGGGACCAAAGCGGATACGCAGTATTTT.

V is TRBV5-1 and J is TRBJ2-5; D is unclear. Germline V lookup: CDR1 SGHRS, CDR2 YFSETQ. There are 14 residues in the CDR3. Trimming removed 0 bases at V and 5 bases at J, with 11 bases between. In nucleotides, the CDR3 is TGCGCCAGCAGCTTGGCGCTACTGGGGGAGACCCAGTACTTC. Its translation is CASSLALLGETQYF. Full variable domain (rest looked up from reference TRBV5-1 and TRBJ2-5): KAGVTQTPRYLIKTRGQQVTLSCSPISGHRSVSWYQQTPGQGLQFLFEYFSETQRNKGNFPGRFSGRQFSNSRSEMNVSTLELGDSALYLCASSLALLGETQYFGPGTRLLVL.

This rearrangement joins TRBV28 to TRBJ1-6; TRBD1 aligns across 9 bases. J was trimmed by 9 bases and V by 2 bases; bases with no gene match: 5. The CDR3 loop spans 15 amino acids. Germline V lookup: CDR1 MDHEN, CDR2 SYDVKM. The CDR3 DNA sequence: TGTGCCAGCAGTTTACCGGACAGGGGCTCTTCACCCCTCCACTTT. The encoded protein is CASSLPDRGSSPLHF. Looking up the rest from reference TRBV28 and TRBJ1-6 gives the full variable domain: DVKVTQSSRYLVKRTGEKVFLECVQDMDHENMFWYRQDPGLGLRLIYFSYDVKMKEKGDIPEGYSVSREKKERFSLILESASTNQTSMYLCASSLPDRGSSPLHFGNGTRLTVT.

The chain joins TRBV2 to TRBJ2-3, with D tentatively TRBD1 or TRBD2 (6 bases each). Germline lookup yields CDR1 SNHLY and CDR2 FYNNEI. This CDR3 comprises 12 residues. The V and J ends lost 4 bases and 8 bases respectively, with 10 bases between them. Here the CDR3 DNA reads TGTGCCAGCAGTGGGGGGGCGGGTACGCAGTATTTT. This codes for CASSGGAGTQYF.

Notes on this clone: This same CDR3 is encoded by further DNA sequences in the sample. The chain recombines TRBV9 with TRBJ1-1; D remains ambiguous. This CDR3 comprises 13 residues. The germline V and J ends were trimmed by 0 bases and 5 bases, with 8 bases remaining between them. CDR1 is SGDLS, CDR2 YYNGEE, per germline. The DNA of the CDR3 is TGTGCCAGCAGCGTAGAAGGGAGAACTGAAGCTTTCTTT. Translated: CASSVEGRTEAFF.

The chain carries TRBV7-8 and TRBJ2-1; the match to TRBD1 covers 9 bases. The germline V gene encodes CDR1 SGHVS and CDR2 FQNEAQ. V shed 0 bases, J shed 6 bases, and the junction held 6 bases outside the gene matches. The CDR3 sequence is 16 residues long. The chain's CDR3 is CASSLALDRGSNEQFF. CDR3 DNA: TGTGCCAGCAGCTTAGCGCTAGACAGGGGGTCCAATGAGCAGTTCTTC.

The rearrangement uses TRBV18 and TRBJ2-3; possibly TRBD2 for D (6 bases). Germline V gene sequence: CDR1 KGHSH, CDR2 LQKENI. Trimming stripped 4 bases from V and 4 bases from J, with 6 bases between. The CDR3 runs 12 residues. The CDR3 DNA follows: TGTGCCAGCTCACGGGAGGCAGATACGCAGTATTTT. Encoded protein: CASSREADTQYF.

This sequence joins TRBV7-9 and TRBJ2-7, with 10 bases aligning to TRBD1. V lost 5 bases, J lost 4 bases, and 8 bases stayed unmatched. Germline V CDR1 and CDR2: SEHNR, FQNEAQ (reference sequence). The CDR3 extends over 15 amino acids. The CDR3 loop is CASSTEGQGWYEQYF. In DNA form, the CDR3 reads TGTGCCAGCAGCACCGAGGGACAGGGGTGGTACGAGCAGTACTTC. Full variable domain (missing parts from reference TRBV7-9 and TRBJ2-7): DTGVSQNPRHKITKRGQNVTFRCDPISEHNRLYWYRQTLGQGPEFLTYFQNEAQLEKSRLLSDRFSAERPKGSFSTLEIQRTEQGDSAMYLCASSTEGQGWYEQYFGPGTRLTVT.

V gene TRBV10-3 combines with J gene TRBJ2-7; no reliable D call. In germline, CDR1 is ENHRY, CDR2 SYGVKD. The V and J ends lost 3 bases and 4 bases respectively, with 16 bases between them. This CDR3 comprises 15 residues. The CDR3 DNA reads as TGTGCCATCAGTGAACGGCATTCAGAAAGATACGAGCAGTACTTC. It specifies CAISERHSERYEQYF.

The chain couples TRBV13 to TRBJ2-5; no firm D call. The V gene lost 4 bases and the J gene lost 3 bases, with 33 bases spanning the gap. Per germline, CDR1 PRHDT and CDR2 FYEKMQ (reference sequence). The length of the CDR3 is 21 residues. The CDR3 DNA is TGTGCCAGCAGCTCCTCGCATTGGACCCTCATCGCAGAGTCAGCCAAAGAGACCCAGTACTTC. It yields the protein CASSSSHWTLIAESAKETQYF.